This T cell receptor (beta chain) was recorded in a study of blood T cell repertoires in COVID-19. In the source study's methods: Amplification from reference gene primers served as the basis for estimated nucleated cell counts. TCRdb keeps only in-frame clones here, not all; method: immunoSEQ multiplex PCR. V and J calls and clone size are those listed in that table; D and trimming were worked out from the DNA. The sample consists of approximately 90,000 clones, about 80% of them appearing once. V was cut by 3 bases and J by 2 bases, with 19 bases left in between. Germline values: CDR1 SNHLY, CDR2 FYNNEI. The CDR3 covers 17 residues.

The genes are TRBV2 and TRBJ2-5; TRBD2 is a possible D gene (5 bases). The sequenced sample was peripheral blood. The sequence was collected from a woman older than 75 with acute or convalescent COVID-19. This chain's CDR3 is CASSDIPGVGVQETQYF. The CDR3 DNA follows: TGTGCCAGCAGTGATATCCCCGGAGTCGGGGTTCAAGAGACCCAGTACTTC. Looking up the rest from reference TRBV2 and TRBJ2-5 gives the full variable domain: EPEVTQTPSHQVTQMGQEVILRCVPISNHLYFYWYRQILGQKVEFLVSFYNNEISEKSEIFDDQFSVERPDGSNFTLKIRSTKLEDSAMYFCASSDIPGVGVQETQYFGPGTRLLVL.